This TCR beta chain came from a study of blood T cell repertoires in COVID-19. Study background: The United States, Italy and Spain were the sources of the acute and convalescent COVID-19 samples. Sources were T cells, B-cell-depleted T cells, or PBMCs; the material itself was cDNA or gDNA.

V lost 3 bases and J lost 1, with 15 bases in between. From germline, CDR1 is SGHTA and CDR2 FQGNSA. CDR3 size: 16 residues. Authors' methods: Reference gene primer amplification in the assay estimated nucleated cell counts. Sequenced by immunoSEQ multiplex PCR; TCRdb stores in-frame clones only, minus some. V and J calls and clone size are copied from that table; D and trimming were computed from the DNA. Seen here are 60,000 to 80,000 clones, 70% to 90% observed once, and the top ten hold 1.3%. Material: peripheral blood. The TCR was taken from a woman over 75 with acute or convalescent COVID-19. V is TRBV7-2 and J is TRBJ1-1, with a possible D match to TRBD1 (5 bases). Written as DNA, the CDR3 is TGTGCCAGCAGCTTCACATCAGGGCTATCGAACACTGAAGCTTTCTTT. Translation: CASSFTSGLSNTEAFF.